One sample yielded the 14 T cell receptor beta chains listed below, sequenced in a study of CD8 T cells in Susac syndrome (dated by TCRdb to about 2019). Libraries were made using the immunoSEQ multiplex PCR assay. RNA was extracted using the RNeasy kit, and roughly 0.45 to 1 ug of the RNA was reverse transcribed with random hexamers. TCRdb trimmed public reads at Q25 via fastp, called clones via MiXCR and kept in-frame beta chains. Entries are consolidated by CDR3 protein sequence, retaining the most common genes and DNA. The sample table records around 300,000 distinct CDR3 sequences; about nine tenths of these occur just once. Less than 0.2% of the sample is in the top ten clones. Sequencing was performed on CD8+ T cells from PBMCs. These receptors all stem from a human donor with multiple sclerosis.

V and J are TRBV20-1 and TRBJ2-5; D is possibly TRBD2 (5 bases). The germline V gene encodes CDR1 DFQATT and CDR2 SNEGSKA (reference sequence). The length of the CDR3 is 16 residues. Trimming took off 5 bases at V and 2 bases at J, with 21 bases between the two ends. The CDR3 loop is CSAPPRERELQETQYF. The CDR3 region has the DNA TGCAGTGCTCCCCCCCGTGAGAGGGAGCTTCAAGAGACCCAGTACTTC.

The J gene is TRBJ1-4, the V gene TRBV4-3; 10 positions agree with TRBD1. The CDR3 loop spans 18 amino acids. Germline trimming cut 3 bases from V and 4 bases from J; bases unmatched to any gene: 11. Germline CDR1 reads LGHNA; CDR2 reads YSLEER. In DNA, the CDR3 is TGCGCCAGCAGCCACCTCAGACAGGGGGCTCGAGATAATGAAAAACTGTTTTTT. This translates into CASSHLRQGARDNEKLFF.

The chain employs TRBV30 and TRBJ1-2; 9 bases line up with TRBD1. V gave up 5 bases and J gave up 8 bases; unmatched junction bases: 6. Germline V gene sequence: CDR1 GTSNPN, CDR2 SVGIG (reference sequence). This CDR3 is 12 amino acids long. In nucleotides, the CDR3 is TGTGCCTGGGGACAGGGGTTACAAGGCTACACCTTC. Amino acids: CAWGQGLQGYTF.

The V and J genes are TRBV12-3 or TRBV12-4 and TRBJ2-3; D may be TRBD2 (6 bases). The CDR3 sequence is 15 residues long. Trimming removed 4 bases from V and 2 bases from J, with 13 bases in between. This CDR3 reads CASSWRGHSTDTQYF. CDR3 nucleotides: TGTGCCAGCAGTTGGCGGGGCCACTCCACAGATACGCAGTATTTT.

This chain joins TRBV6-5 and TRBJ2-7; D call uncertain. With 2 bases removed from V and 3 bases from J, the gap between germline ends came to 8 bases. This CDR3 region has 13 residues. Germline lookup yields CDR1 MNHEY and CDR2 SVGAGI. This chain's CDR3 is CASSYDTYYEQYF. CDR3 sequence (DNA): TGTGCCAGCAGTTACGACACCTACTACGAGCAGTACTTC.

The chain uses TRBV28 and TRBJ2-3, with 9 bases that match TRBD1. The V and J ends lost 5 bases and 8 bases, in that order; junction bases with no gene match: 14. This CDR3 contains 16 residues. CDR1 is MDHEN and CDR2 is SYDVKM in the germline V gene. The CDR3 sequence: CASSPLTGWGQGTQYF. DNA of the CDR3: TGTGCCAGCAGTCCCCTGACAGGGTGGGGACAGGGTACGCAGTATTTT.

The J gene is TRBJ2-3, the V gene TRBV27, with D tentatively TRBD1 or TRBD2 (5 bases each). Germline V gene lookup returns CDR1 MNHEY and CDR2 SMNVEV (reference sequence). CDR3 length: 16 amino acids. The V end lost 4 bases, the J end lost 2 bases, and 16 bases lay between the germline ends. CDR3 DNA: TGTGCCAGCAGTTGGATGGGACCTCCTTTCACAGATACGCAGTATTTT. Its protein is CASSWMGPPFTDTQYF.

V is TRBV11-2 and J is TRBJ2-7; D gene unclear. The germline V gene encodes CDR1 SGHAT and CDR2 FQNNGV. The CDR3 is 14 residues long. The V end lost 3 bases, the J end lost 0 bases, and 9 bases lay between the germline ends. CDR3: CASSFGSVSYEQYF. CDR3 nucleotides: TGTGCCAGCAGCTTCGGCTCAGTCTCCTACGAGCAGTACTTC.

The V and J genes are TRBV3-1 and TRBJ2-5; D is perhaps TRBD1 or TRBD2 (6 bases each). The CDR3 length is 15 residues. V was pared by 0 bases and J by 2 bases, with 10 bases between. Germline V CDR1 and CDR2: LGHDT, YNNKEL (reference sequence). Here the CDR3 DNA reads TGTGCCAGCAGCCAAGAGGAGGGGGTACAAGAGACCCAGTACTTC. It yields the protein CASSQEEGVQETQYF.

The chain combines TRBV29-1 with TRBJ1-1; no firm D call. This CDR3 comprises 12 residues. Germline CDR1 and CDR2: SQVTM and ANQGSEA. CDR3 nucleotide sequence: TGCAGTGACTTCGGACCCAACACTGAAGCTTTCTTT. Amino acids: CSDFGPNTEAFF.

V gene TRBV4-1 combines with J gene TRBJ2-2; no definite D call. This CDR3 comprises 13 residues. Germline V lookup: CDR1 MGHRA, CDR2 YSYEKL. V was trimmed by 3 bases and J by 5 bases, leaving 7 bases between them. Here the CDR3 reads CASSQTETGELFF. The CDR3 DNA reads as TGCGCCAGCAGCCAGACGGAAACCGGGGAGCTGTTTTTT.

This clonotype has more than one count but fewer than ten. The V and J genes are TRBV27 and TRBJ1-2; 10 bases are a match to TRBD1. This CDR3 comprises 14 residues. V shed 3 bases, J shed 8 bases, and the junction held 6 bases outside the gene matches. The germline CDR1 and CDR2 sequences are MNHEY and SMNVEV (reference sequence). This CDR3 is CASSFRQGAWGYTF. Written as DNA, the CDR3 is TGTGCCAGCAGTTTCAGACAGGGGGCTTGGGGCTACACCTTC.

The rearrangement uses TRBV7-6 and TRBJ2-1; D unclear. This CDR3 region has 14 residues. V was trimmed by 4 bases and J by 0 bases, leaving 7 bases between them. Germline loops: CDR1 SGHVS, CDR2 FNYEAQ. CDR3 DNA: TGTGCCAGCAGCTCAACCGCCTCCTACAATGAGCAGTTCTTC. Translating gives CASSSTASYNEQFF.

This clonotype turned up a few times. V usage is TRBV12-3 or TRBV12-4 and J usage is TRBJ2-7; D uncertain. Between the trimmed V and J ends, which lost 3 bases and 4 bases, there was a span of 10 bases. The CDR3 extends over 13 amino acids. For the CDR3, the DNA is TGTGCCAGCAGTTTGGCCAGCTGGTACGAGCAGTACTTC. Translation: CASSLASWYEQYF.